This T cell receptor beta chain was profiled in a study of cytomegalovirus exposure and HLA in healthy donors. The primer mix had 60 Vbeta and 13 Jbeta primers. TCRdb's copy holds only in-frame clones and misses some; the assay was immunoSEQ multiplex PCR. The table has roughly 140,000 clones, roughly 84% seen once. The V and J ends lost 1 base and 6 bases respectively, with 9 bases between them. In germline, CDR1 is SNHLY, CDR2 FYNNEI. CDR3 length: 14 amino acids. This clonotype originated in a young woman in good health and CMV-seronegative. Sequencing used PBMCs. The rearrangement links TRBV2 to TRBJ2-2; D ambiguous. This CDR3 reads CASSEGAFSGELFF. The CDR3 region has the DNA TGTGCCAGCAGTGAAGGGGCTTTTTCCGGGGAGCTGTTTTTT.